The present entry profiles one T cell receptor beta chain with its context. The antigen is not known. The entry originates in a study of cytomegalovirus exposure and HLA in healthy donors. General study points: Confirmation in vitro established that a few CMV-associated chains were specific for CMV antigens.

With 4 bases clipped from V and 2 bases from J, the junction kept 9 bases outside the gene matches. The CDR3 loop spans 16 amino acids. From germline, CDR1 is SEHNR and CDR2 FQNEAQ (reference sequence). PCR was performed using 60 Vbeta and 13 Jbeta primers. Profiling relied on immunoSEQ multiplex PCR, and the TCRdb table lists in-frame clones only, not all of them. The sample consists of 100,000 to 150,000 clones, around three quarters of them appearing once. This chain uses TRBV7-9 with TRBJ2-3; 7 bases map to TRBD1. The source is a male donor in good health and CMV-seropositive. The source material was PBMCs. The CDR3 DNA is TGTGCCAGCAGCTCTTCTGGACAGGACCCCACAGATACGCAGTATTTT. Translation gives CASSSSGQDPTDTQYF.